The source of this TCR delta chain is a study of DNA immune sequencing with unique molecular identifiers (dated by TCRdb to 2020 to 2021). About the study as a whole: Immunomagnetic cell separation was used to enrich gammadelta T cells from buffy coats, and the genomic DNA of the enriched gammadelta T cells was then sequenced. To compare enriched with non-enriched material, 85 to 100 ng of enriched gammadelta T-cell DNA and 0.95 to 1 ug of non-enriched PBMC DNA were sequenced. Healthy individuals were used as donors, and sorted peripheral blood gammadelta T cells were profiled from around eleven of these donors. Validation of the sequencing method was done both on synthetic reference molecules and on blood samples taken from healthy individuals. gammadelta T cells were enriched from PBMC of approximately nine healthy individuals by fluorescence-activated cell sorting. The study developed and validated an ultrasensitive DNA-based TRD repertoire sequencing method using PCR-introduced unique molecular identifiers.

This clone has a handful of counts. The antigen this receptor binds is unknown. TCRdb shows a much larger clone's protein in place of this DNA's translation, and the two differ at residue 15, likely through a read error; the protein shown is translated from the DNA. The receptor library was made with multiplex PCR. Genomic DNA was amplified with a 32-plex assay using primers for all 8 TRDV and 4 TRDJ genes covering the CDR3. A 12-nucleotide UMI was added during approximately 3 barcoding PCR cycles, followed by a second PCR with Illumina adapter primers. AMPure XP beads were used for library purification, and library quality was checked on a Fragment Analyzer with the HS NGS Fragment kit. An Illumina MiniSeq mid-output kit with roughly 20% PhiX and 150 cycles of paired-end reads was used for sequencing. In the source study's methods: Reads were processed with MIGEC version 1.2.9 to group reads by UMI and build error-corrected consensus sequences. Post-processing used modified VDJtools version 1.2.1 scripts and the tcR R package. TCRdb reprocessed the public data with the CATT caller; entries with the same nucleotide sequence were combined afterwards. What appears here as the V and J calls and clone size reflects TCRdb's work, not the paper's. The sample table lists approximately 2,500 delta-chain clones, 11% to 15% of them with a count of one. Of the sample, 50% to 60% falls within the top ten clones.

Overall study outcomes, separate from this receptor: TRD repertoire diversity varied between healthy donors, with several donors highly oligoclonal where top 5 clonotypes exceeded half of productive molecules. Novel TRD sequences not targeted by the primers cannot be detected with the primer-based approach.

Sequenced material: gamma-delta T cells enriched from blood buffy coat, or unenriched PBMCs (not recorded which). The receptor was derived from a human donor in good health.

The CDR3 protein: CACDPVLGDTRETDRLIF. At the DNA level, the sequence is TGTGCCTGTGACCCCGTACTGGGGGATACGAGGGAGACCGATAGACTCATCTTT. The receptor chain draws on TRDV2 and TRDJ1; 13 middle bases align to TRDD3. As encoded in the germline V gene, CDR1 is GEAIGNYY while CDR2 is EKD. The CDR3 starts with the cysteine, ends with the phenylalanine, and has 18 residues. CDR3 DNA only is kept here, 54 bases in frame from base 1.